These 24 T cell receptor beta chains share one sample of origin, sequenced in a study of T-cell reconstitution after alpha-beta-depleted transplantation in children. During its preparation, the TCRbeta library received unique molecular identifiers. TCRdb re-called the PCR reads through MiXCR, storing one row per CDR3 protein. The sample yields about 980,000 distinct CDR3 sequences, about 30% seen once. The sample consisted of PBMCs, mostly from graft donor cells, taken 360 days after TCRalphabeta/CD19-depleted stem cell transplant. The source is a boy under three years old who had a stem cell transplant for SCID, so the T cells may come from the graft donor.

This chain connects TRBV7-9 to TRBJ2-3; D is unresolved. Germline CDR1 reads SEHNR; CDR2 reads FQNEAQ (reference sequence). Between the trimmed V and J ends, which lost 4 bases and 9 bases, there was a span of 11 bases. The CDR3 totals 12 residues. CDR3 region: CASSSLDRTQYF. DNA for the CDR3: TGTGCCAGCAGCTCCCTAGACCGAACGCAGTATTTT.

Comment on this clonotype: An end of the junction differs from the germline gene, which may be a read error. CDR3: CASSLAAGSYNEQFF. As DNA, the CDR3 is TGCGCCAGCAGCTTGGCTGCGGGCTCCTACAATGAGCAGTTCTTC. V is TRBV7-9 and J is TRBJ2-1; D perhaps matches TRBD2 (5 bases). Germline V gene data show CDR1 as SEHNR and CDR2 as FQNEAQ (reference sequence). The CDR3 has 15 residues.

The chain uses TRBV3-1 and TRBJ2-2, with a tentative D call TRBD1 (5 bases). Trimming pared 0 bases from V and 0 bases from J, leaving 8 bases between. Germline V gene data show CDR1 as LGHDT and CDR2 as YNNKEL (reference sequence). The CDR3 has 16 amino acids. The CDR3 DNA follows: TGTGCCAGCAGCCAAGATGGGGCCCCGAACACCGGGGAGCTGTTTTTT. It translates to CASSQDGAPNTGELFF.

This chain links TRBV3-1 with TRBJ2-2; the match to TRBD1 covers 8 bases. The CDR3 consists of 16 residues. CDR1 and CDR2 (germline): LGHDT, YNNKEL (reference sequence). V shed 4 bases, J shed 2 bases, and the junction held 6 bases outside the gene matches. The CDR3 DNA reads TGTGCCAGCAGCCTACATGGACAGGGTAACACCGGGGAGCTGTTTTTT. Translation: CASSLHGQGNTGELFF.

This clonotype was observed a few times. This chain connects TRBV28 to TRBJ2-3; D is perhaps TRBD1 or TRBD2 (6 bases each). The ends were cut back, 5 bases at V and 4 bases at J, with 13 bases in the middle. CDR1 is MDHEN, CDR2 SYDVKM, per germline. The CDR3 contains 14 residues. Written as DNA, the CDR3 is TGTGCCAGCAGTGGTTCGGGGGCGGCAGATACGCAGTATTTT. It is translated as CASSGSGAADTQYF.

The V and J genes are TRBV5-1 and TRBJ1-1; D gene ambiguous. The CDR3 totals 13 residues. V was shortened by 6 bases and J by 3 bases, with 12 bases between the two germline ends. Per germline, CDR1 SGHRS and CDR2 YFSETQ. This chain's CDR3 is CASTGGSDTEAFF. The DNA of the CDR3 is TGCGCCAGCACAGGAGGGTCCGACACTGAAGCTTTCTTT.

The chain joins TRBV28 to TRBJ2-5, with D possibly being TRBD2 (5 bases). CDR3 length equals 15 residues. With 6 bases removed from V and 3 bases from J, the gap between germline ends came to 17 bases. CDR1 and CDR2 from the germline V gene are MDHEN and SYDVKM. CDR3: CASSPPSSYKETQYF. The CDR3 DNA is TGTGCCAGCAGCCCCCCGTCTAGCTATAAAGAGACCCAGTACTTC.

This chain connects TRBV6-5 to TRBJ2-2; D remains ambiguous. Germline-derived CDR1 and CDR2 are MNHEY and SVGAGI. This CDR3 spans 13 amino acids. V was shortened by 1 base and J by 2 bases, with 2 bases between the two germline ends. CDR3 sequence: CASSYYNTGELFF. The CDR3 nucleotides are TGTGCCAGCAGTTACTATAACACCGGGGAGCTGTTTTTT.

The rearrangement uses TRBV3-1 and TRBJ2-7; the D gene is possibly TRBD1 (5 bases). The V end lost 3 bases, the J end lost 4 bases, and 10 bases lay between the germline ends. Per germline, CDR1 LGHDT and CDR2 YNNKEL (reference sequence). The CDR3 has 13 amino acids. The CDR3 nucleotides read TGTGCCAGCAGCCATCCCCAGGGTTACGAGCAGTACTTC. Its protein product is CASSHPQGYEQYF.

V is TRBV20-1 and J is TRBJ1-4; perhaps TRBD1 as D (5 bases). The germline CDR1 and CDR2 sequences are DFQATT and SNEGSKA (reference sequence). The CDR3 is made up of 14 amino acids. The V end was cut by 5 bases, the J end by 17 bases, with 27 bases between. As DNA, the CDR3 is TGCAGTGCTGGACCCGGGACGGGCCCGAGAAGGGGTTTTTTT. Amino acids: CSAGPGTGPRRGFF.

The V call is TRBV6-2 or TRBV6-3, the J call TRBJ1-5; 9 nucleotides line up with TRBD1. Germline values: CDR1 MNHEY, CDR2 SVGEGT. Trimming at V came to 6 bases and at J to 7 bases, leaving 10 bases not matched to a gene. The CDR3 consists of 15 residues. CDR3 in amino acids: CASSRPDRGGQPQHF. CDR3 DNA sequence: TGTGCCAGCAGCAGGCCCGACAGGGGGGGGCAGCCCCAGCATTTT.

Here the CDR3 DNA reads TGCAGTGCTAGAGATATTAGCGGGGTCTCGCCAGAGCAGTACTTC. Translated, it gives CSARDISGVSPEQYF. This chain uses TRBV20-1 with TRBJ2-7, with TRBD2 matching over 8 bases. This CDR3 has 15 residues. V dropped 0 bases and J dropped 7; count of bases not matched to a gene: 11. CDR1 and CDR2 from the germline V gene are DFQATT and SNEGSKA (reference sequence).

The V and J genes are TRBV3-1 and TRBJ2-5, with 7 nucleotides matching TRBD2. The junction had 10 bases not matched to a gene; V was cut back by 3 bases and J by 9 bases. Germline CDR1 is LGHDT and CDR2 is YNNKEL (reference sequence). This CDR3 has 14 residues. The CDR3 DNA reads TGTGCCAGCAGCCATCGACTAGCATCGTGGGCCCAGTACTTC. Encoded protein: CASSHRLASWAQYF.

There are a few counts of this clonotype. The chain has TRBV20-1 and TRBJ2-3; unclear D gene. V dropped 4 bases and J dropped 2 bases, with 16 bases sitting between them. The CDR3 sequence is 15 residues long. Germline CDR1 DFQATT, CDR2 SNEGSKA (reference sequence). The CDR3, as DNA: TGCAGTGCTAAATCTTCCGGGCCCTACACAGATACGCAGTATTTT. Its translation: CSAKSSGPYTDTQYF.

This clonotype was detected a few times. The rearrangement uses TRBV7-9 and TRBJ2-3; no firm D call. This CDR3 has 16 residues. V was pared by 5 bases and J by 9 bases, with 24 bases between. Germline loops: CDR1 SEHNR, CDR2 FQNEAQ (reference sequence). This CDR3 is CASSLGGSMALKTQYF. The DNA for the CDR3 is TGTGCCAGCAGCCTAGGCGGCTCCATGGCCCTGAAGACGCAGTATTTT.

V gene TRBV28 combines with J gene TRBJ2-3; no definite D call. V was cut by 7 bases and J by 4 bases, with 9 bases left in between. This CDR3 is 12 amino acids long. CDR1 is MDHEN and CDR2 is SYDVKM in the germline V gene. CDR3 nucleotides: TGTGCCAGCATGACTTGGTCAGATACGCAGTATTTT. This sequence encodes CASMTWSDTQYF.

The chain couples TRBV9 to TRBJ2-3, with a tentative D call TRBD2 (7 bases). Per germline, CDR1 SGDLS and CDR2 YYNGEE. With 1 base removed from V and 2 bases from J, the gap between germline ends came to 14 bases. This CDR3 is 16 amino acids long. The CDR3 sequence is CASSVLGGEYTDTQYF. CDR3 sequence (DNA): TGTGCCAGCAGCGTACTAGGGGGGGAATACACAGATACGCAGTATTTT.

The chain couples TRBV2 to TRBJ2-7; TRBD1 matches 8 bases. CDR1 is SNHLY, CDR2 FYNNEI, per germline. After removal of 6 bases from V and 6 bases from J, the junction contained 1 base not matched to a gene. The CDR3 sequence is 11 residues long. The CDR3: CASRDRVEQYF. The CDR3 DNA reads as TGTGCCAGCAGGGACAGGGTCGAGCAGTACTTC.

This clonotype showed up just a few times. Here the CDR3 reads CASSLPQGTTGELFF. The CDR3 coding sequence is TGTGCCAGCAGTTTACCACAGGGGACGACCGGGGAGCTGTTTTTT. This sequence joins TRBV28 and TRBJ2-2; 7 nucleotides agree with TRBD1. The CDR3 runs to 15 residues. Per the germline V gene, CDR1 is MDHEN and CDR2 is SYDVKM. V lost 2 bases and J lost 5; bases outside the gene matches: 5.

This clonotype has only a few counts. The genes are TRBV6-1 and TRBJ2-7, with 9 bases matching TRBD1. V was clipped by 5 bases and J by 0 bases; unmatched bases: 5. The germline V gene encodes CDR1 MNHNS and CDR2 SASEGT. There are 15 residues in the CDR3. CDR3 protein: CASSRGTGLSYEQYF. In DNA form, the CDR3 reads TGTGCCAGCAGTCGGGGGACAGGGCTCTCCTACGAGCAGTACTTC.

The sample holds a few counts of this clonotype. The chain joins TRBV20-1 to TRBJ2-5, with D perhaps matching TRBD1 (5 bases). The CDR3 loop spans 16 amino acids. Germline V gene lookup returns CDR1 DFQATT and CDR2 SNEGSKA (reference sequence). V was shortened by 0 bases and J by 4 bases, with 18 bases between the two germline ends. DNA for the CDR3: TGCAGTGCTAGAGAATCCCCAGGGTACGGGCCAGAGACCCAGTACTTC. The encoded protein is CSARESPGYGPETQYF.

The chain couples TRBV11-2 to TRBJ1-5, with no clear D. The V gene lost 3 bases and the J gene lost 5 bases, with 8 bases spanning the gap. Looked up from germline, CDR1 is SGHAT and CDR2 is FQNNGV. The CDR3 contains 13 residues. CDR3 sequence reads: CASSFYKDQPQHF. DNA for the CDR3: TGTGCCAGCAGCTTTTATAAGGATCAGCCCCAGCATTTT.

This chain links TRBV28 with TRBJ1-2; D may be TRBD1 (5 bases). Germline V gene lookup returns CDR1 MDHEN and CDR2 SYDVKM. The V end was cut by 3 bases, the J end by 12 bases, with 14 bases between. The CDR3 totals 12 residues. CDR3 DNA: TGTGCCAGCAGTTTTGCTCCAGGGAAGCACACCTTC. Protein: CASSFAPGKHTF.

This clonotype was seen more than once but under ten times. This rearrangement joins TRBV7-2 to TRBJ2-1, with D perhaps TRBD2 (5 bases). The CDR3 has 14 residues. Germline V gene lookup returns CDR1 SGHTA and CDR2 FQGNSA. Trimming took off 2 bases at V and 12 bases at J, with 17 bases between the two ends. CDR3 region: CASSLWASPGGQFF. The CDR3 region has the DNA TGTGCCAGCAGCTTATGGGCCTCCCCCGGAGGGCAGTTCTTC. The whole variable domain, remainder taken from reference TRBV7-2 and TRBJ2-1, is GAGVSQSPSNKVTEKGKDVELRCDPISGHTALYWYRQSLGQGLEFLIYFQGNSAPDKSGLPSDRFSAERTGGSVSTLTIQRTQQEDSAVYLCASSLWASPGGQFFGPGTRLTVL.